This T cell receptor (beta chain) was obtained from a study of cytomegalovirus exposure and HLA in healthy donors. Primers included in the PCR were 60 Vbeta and 13 Jbeta primers. Measured with immunoSEQ multiplex PCR; TCRdb has only the in-frame clones, and not every one. The data show about 130,000 clones, with roughly 71% seen just once and 4% to 4.5% held by the top ten. With 5 bases removed from V and 8 bases from J, the gap between germline ends came to 15 bases. This CDR3 is 13 amino acids long. Germline V gene sequence: CDR1 LGHNA, CDR2 YNFKEQ. Concerning this clone: The antigen is not known.

General observations from the study: A later analysis revealed that TCR association rates differed between HLA loci, peaking at DRB1 and bottoming out at HLA-C. Immune exposure data for these donors was limited to CMV serostatus. The study listed approximately 160 cytomegalovirus-associated TCR beta chains.

J is TRBJ1-2 and V is TRBV4-2, with D unresolved. The sequenced sample consisted of PBMCs. The TCR comes from a woman between 45 and 60 years old in good health and CMV-seropositive. The CDR3: CASSLPGGGGYTF. For the CDR3, the DNA is TGTGCCAGCAGCTTACCGGGAGGCGGGGGCTACACCTTC.